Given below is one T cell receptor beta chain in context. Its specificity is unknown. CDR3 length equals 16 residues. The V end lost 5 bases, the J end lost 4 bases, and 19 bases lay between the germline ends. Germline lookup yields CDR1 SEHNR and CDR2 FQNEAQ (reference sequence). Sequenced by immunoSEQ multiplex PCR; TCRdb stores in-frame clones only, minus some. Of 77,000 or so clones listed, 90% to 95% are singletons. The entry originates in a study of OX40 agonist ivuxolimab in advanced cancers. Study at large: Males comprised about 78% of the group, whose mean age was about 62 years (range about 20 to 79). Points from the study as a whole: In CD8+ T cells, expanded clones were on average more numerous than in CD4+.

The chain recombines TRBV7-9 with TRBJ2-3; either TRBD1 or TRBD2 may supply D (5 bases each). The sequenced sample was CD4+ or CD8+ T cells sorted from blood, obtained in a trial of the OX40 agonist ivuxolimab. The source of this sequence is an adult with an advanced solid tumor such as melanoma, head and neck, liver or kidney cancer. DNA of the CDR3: TGTGCCAGCAGCAAAGCTATGCTGGGGACCCCAGATACGCAGTATTTT. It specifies CASSKAMLGTPDTQYF.